These 23 T cell receptor beta chains originate from one sample sequenced in a study of cytomegalovirus exposure and HLA in healthy donors. 60 Vbeta and 13 Jbeta primers were used in PCR. Repertoires were generated with immunoSEQ multiplex PCR, while TCRdb's copy carries only in-frame clones and drops some. This sample has about 160,000 clones, with approximately 72% found just once. Sequencing was done on a sample of PBMCs. These receptors were collected from a female donor in good health and CMV-seronegative.

The V gene is TRBV27, the J gene TRBJ1-6; 7 nucleotides agree with TRBD1. V lost 5 bases and J lost 10; bases outside the gene matches: 14. Looked up from germline, CDR1 is MNHEY and CDR2 is SMNVEV (reference sequence). There are 16 residues in the CDR3. The CDR3: CASSPLATGKGSPLHF. The CDR3 nucleotides read TGTGCCAGCAGTCCTCTAGCGACAGGGAAAGGCTCACCCCTCCACTTT.

The chain joins TRBV11-2 to TRBJ2-5; 7 positions match TRBD2. This CDR3 contains 13 residues. Germline CDR1 reads SGHAT; CDR2 reads FQNNGV. Trimming at V came to 5 bases and at J to 4 bases, leaving 4 bases not matched to a gene. For the CDR3, the DNA is TGTGCCAGCAGCCCCTCGGGGGGAGAGACCCAGTACTTC. Protein sequence: CASSPSGGETQYF.

This clone was counted between two and nine times. V is TRBV19 and J is TRBJ2-3; a weak D match, TRBD2 (7 bases). V was clipped by 2 bases and J by 4 bases, with 19 bases between them. The CDR3 totals 17 residues. Per the germline V gene, CDR1 is LNHDA and CDR2 is SQIVND (reference sequence). The CDR3 region has the DNA TGTGCCAGTAGTATAAGGGGGGGGACCCCTCGTCCAGATACGCAGTATTTT. Amino acids: CASSIRGGTPRPDTQYF.

V is TRBV28 and J is TRBJ2-2; 16 nucleotides agree with TRBD2. The CDR3 loop spans 19 amino acids. The ends lost 6 bases at V and 7 bases at J; junction bases unmatched: 14. From germline, CDR1 is MDHEN and CDR2 SYDVKM. The CDR3 bases are TGTGCCAGCAGCCATGGGGGACTAGCGGGAGGGCCAGGAAGCGGGGAGCTGTTTTTT. This encodes CASSHGGLAGGPGSGELFF.

In its sample, this clone was seen once. V usage is TRBV6-1 and J usage is TRBJ2-3; D not certain. This CDR3 has 13 residues. Germline CDR1 MNHNS, CDR2 SASEGT. Trimming took off 5 bases at V and 3 bases at J, with 9 bases between the two ends. CDR3 amino acids: CASSQPVTDTQYF. The CDR3 nucleotides read TGTGCCAGCAGTCAACCGGTTACAGATACGCAGTATTTT.

The chain employs TRBV19 and TRBJ2-7; D unclear. V was pared by 1 base and J by 4 bases, with 11 bases between. CDR3 length: 14 amino acids. The germline CDR1 and CDR2 sequences are LNHDA and SQIVND (reference sequence). In DNA, the CDR3 is TGTGCCAGTAGTATAGCTCCAGGCCTTTACGAGCAGTACTTC. Protein product: CASSIAPGLYEQYF.

This chain links TRBV7-9 with TRBJ1-6; a weak D match, TRBD1 (5 bases). Trimming removed 3 bases at V and 9 bases at J, with 15 bases between. CDR3 length: 15 residues. Germline V lookup: CDR1 SEHNR, CDR2 FQNEAQ (reference sequence). CDR3 nucleotides: TGTGCCAGCAGCTTCGGGGGAGGTAGAAGTTCACCCCTCCACTTT. It encodes CASSFGGGRSSPLHF.

The chain employs TRBV11-2 and TRBJ2-7, with a weak D call TRBD1 (6 bases). Trimming left V 5 bases short and J 0 bases short, with 17 bases between. The CDR3 length is 16 residues. Germline-derived CDR1 and CDR2 are SGHAT and FQNNGV. This CDR3 reads CASSRHRPDSSYEQYF. DNA for the CDR3: TGTGCCAGCAGCCGCCACCGTCCGGACAGCTCCTACGAGCAGTACTTC. The full variable domain, with the rest looked up from reference TRBV11-2 and TRBJ2-7, is EAGVAQSPRYKIIEKRQSVAFWCNPISGHATLYWYQQILGQGPKLLIQFQNNGVVDDSQLPKDRFSAERLKGVDSTLKIQPAKLEDSAVYLCASSRHRPDSSYEQYFGPGTRLTVT.

The chain joins TRBV5-6 to TRBJ1-5, with D uncertain. V was clipped by 1 base and J by 4 bases, with 12 bases between them. CDR3 size: 15 residues. Looked up from germline, CDR1 is SGHDT and CDR2 is YYEEEE. DNA for the CDR3: TGTGCCAGCAGCTTGACCGCGTCTTCTAATCAGCCCCAGCATTTT. The encoded protein is CASSLTASSNQPQHF.

The chain uses TRBV5-1 and TRBJ2-1, with 8 bases that match TRBD1. The CDR3 loop spans 14 amino acids. The V gene end was trimmed by 4 bases and the J gene end by 0 bases; junction bases not matched to a gene: 0. Germline lookup yields CDR1 SGHRS and CDR2 YFSETQ. CDR3 coding DNA: TGCGCCAGCAGCCAGGGGGCCTCCTACAATGAGCAGTTCTTC. Translating it yields CASSQGASYNEQFF.

V gene TRBV7-8 combines with J gene TRBJ1-6, with D uncertain. The CDR3 length is 14 residues. Trimming took off 1 base at V and 9 bases at J, with 10 bases between the two ends. Looked up from germline, CDR1 is SGHVS and CDR2 is FQNEAQ. CDR3 nucleotide sequence: TGTGCCAGCAGCTTAGGCGGCATGGGTTCACCCCTCCACTTT. Protein product: CASSLGGMGSPLHF.

The chain recombines TRBV6-6 with TRBJ2-5; D not resolved. This CDR3 has 11 amino acids. Germline V gives CDR1 MNHNY, CDR2 SVGAGI (reference sequence). Between the trimmed V and J ends, which lost 5 bases and 6 bases, there was a span of 7 bases. As DNA, the CDR3 is TGTGCCAGCAGTCCTATGAAGACCCAGTACTTC. It codes for CASSPMKTQYF.

The chain's CDR3 is CASRPGQDSYEQYF. CDR3 in DNA: TGTGCCAGCAGGCCAGGACAGGACTCCTACGAGCAGTACTTC. The gene calls are TRBV28 and TRBJ2-5; TRBD1 agrees at 7 bases. The J call is in doubt because the DNA end fits TRBJ2-7 better. The CDR3 contains 14 residues. Per germline, CDR1 MDHEN and CDR2 SYDVKM.

This clone was found a few times. This chain joins TRBV19 and TRBJ2-1; 7 bases match TRBD2. V shed 8 bases, J shed 4 bases, and the junction held 8 bases outside the gene matches. The CDR3 spans 14 residues. Germline CDR1 reads LNHDA; CDR2 reads SQIVND (reference sequence). This chain's CDR3 is CASSLAEPYNEQFF. The CDR3 DNA follows: TGTGCCAGTTCGCTAGCGGAACCTTACAATGAGCAGTTCTTC. The full variable domain, with the rest looked up from reference TRBV19 and TRBJ2-1, is DGGITQSPKYLFRKEGQNVTLSCEQNLNHDAMYWYRQDPGQGLRLIYYSQIVNDFQKGDIAEGYSVSREKKESFPLTVTSAQKNPTAFYLCASSLAEPYNEQFFGPGTRLTVL.

The chain joins TRBV4-1 to TRBJ2-1, with TRBD2 matching over 14 bases. Germline values: CDR1 MGHRA, CDR2 YSYEKL. The V segment lost 4 bases and the J segment 6 bases; nucleotides outside the gene matches: 8. The length of the CDR3 is 17 residues. The CDR3 protein is CASSRLLGTSGSNEQFF. The DNA for the CDR3 is TGCGCCAGCAGCCGGCTCCTCGGGACTAGCGGGAGCAATGAGCAGTTCTTC.

The CDR3 region has the DNA TGTGCCAGCAGCTCCGGTCCCTTTGAAAAACTGTTTTTT. Translation: CASSSGPFEKLFF. The J gene is TRBJ1-4, the V gene TRBV13; unclear D gene. The CDR3 consists of 13 residues. Trimming pared 4 bases from V and 7 bases from J, leaving 10 bases between. Germline assignment: CDR1 PRHDT and CDR2 FYEKMQ (reference sequence).

The chain carries TRBV19 and TRBJ1-5; TRBD1 matches at 8 bases. The V gene end was trimmed by 6 bases and the J gene end by 5 bases; junction bases not matched to a gene: 9. The CDR3 extends over 15 amino acids. Looked up from germline, CDR1 is LNHDA and CDR2 is SQIVND (reference sequence). The CDR3, as DNA: TGTGCCAGTAGCAGGGGGCAGGGCGTTGATCAGCCCCAGCATTTT. Translated: CASSRGQGVDQPQHF.

V gene TRBV4-2 combines with J gene TRBJ2-3, with TRBD2 identical over 7 bases. The CDR3 runs 16 residues. Germline V gives CDR1 LGHNA, CDR2 YNFKEQ. The trim removed 0 bases at V and 6 bases at J, leaving 9 bases unmatched. For the CDR3, the DNA is TGTGCCAGCAGCCAAGATTACGGGCGGGGAGGGGATACGCAGTATTTT. Translated: CASSQDYGRGGDTQYF.

This sequence joins TRBV18 and TRBJ2-3, with D maybe TRBD1 (5 bases). In germline, CDR1 is KGHSH, CDR2 LQKENI. The CDR3 consists of 16 residues. Trimming stripped 0 bases from V and 5 bases from J, with 15 bases between. The CDR3 here is CASSPPKTAGRDTQYF. DNA for the CDR3: TGTGCCAGCTCACCACCGAAGACAGCTGGCAGAGATACGCAGTATTTT.

V is TRBV7-6 and J is TRBJ2-3; TRBD2 matches at 8 bases. The CDR3 length is 15 residues. The V gene end was trimmed by 5 bases and the J gene end by 7 bases; junction bases not matched to a gene: 11. Germline values: CDR1 SGHVS, CDR2 FNYEAQ. CDR3 sequence (DNA): TGTGCCAGCAGCCCGGGGGCGGGGGGATTAAATACGCAGTATTTT. Its translation is CASSPGAGGLNTQYF.

The chain joins TRBV5-4 to TRBJ2-7, with TRBD1 identical over 8 bases. CDR1 and CDR2 from the germline V gene are SGHNT and YYREEE (reference sequence). Losses at the gene ends were 5 bases for V and 6 bases for J; bases not matched to a gene: 7. The CDR3 consists of 13 residues. In nucleotides, the CDR3 is TGTGCCAGCAGTGGACAGGGAACCGGCGAGCAGTACTTC. Protein sequence: CASSGQGTGEQYF. The complete variable domain, with remaining parts taken from reference TRBV5-4 and TRBJ2-7, reads ETGVTQSPTHLIKTRGQQVTLRCSSQSGHNTVSWYQQALGQGPQFIFQYYREEENGRGNFPPRFSGLQFPNYSSELNVNALELDDSALYLCASSGQGTGEQYFGPGTRLTVT.

The rearrangement links TRBV5-6 to TRBJ1-6, with D unclear. The CDR3 spans 14 residues. The V and J ends lost 1 base and 7 bases respectively, with 9 bases between them. CDR1 SGHDT and CDR2 YYEEEE come from the germline V gene. The CDR3 DNA is TGTGCCAGCAGCTTGATCTCCCTCAATTCACCCCTCCACTTT. Translating it yields CASSLISLNSPLHF.

The J gene is TRBJ1-4, the V gene TRBV9; D not resolved. This CDR3 has 14 amino acids. CDR1 is SGDLS, CDR2 YYNGEE, per germline. V was shortened by 7 bases and J by 4 bases, with 14 bases between the two germline ends. The DNA of the CDR3 is TGTGCCAGCGGCTCACCTAGTTTTAATGAAAAACTGTTTTTT. Translation: CASGSPSFNEKLFF. Combining the CDR3 with reference TRBV9 and TRBJ1-4 gives the whole variable domain DSGVTQTPKHLITATGQRVTLRCSPRSGDLSVYWYQQSLDQGLQFLIQYYNGEERAKGNILERFSAQQFPDLHSELNLSSLELGDSALYFCASGSPSFNEKLFFGSGTQLSVL.